Below, 32 T cell receptor beta chains from the same sample are listed, as sequenced in a study of response to subunit inactivated influenza vaccine. TCRdb processed the RT-PCR reads anew with MiXCR; each CDR3 protein has one entry. The sample includes roughly 620,000 distinct CDR3 sequences, 10% to 12% of them seen just once. The same specimen was also included in a second study, on T cells expressing NK-cell markers. In that study: Beta-chain TCR cDNA was generated via 5'RACE template switching with UMIs.

The sample consisted of PBMCs from blood, taken on the day of vaccination. Every receptor here comes from a man over 45 who received an inactivated influenza vaccine.

This clonotype was picked up a small number of times. The chain employs TRBV20-1 and TRBJ2-2; D not resolved. V was shortened by 6 bases and J by 1 base, with 9 bases between the two germline ends. The CDR3 contains 13 residues. Germline CDR1 DFQATT, CDR2 SNEGSKA (reference sequence). CDR3: CSAPLLNTGELFF. The CDR3 region has the DNA TGCAGTGCCCCCCTCTTGAACACCGGGGAGCTGTTTTTT.

This chain connects TRBV4-3 to TRBJ2-7; D may be TRBD2 (5 bases). V was cut by 1 base and J by 0 bases, with 10 bases left in between. From germline, CDR1 is LGHNA and CDR2 YSLEER. The CDR3 is made up of 15 amino acids. The CDR3 protein is CASSQGRESSYEQYF. The CDR3 nucleotides read TGCGCCAGCAGCCAAGGTAGGGAGTCCTCCTACGAGCAGTACTTC.

The chain uses TRBV7-9 and TRBJ2-7, with unresolved D. This CDR3 has 13 residues. V was clipped by 5 bases and J by 5 bases, with 13 bases between them. Germline lookup yields CDR1 SEHNR and CDR2 FQNEAQ (reference sequence). The CDR3 DNA follows: TGTGCCAGCAGCCGACACCTTGTGGACGAGCAGTACTTC. As protein: CASSRHLVDEQYF.

This clonotype has just a few counts. The rearrangement uses TRBV20-1 and TRBJ2-1; the D gene is possibly TRBD1 (5 bases). Trimming took off 3 bases at V and 7 bases at J, with 10 bases between the two ends. This CDR3 contains 12 residues. From germline, CDR1 is DFQATT and CDR2 SNEGSKA (reference sequence). For the CDR3, the DNA is TGCAGTGCTAGCCACAGGCAGAATGAGCAGTTCTTC. It is translated as CSASHRQNEQFF.

The V call is TRBV5-1, the J call TRBJ2-3; D is undetermined. The CDR3 sequence is 15 residues long. V was cut by 0 bases and J by 2 bases, with 10 bases left in between. The germline V gene has CDR1 SGHRS and CDR2 YFSETQ. The CDR3 DNA reads as TGCGCCAGCAGCTTGGAGATCGAGGCCACAGATACGCAGTATTTT. It translates to CASSLEIEATDTQYF.

The chain uses TRBV4-3 and TRBJ1-3; 9 bases line up with TRBD1. With 7 bases clipped from V and 0 bases from J, the junction kept 10 bases outside the gene matches. Germline values: CDR1 LGHNA, CDR2 YSLEER. The CDR3 runs to 17 residues. The chain's CDR3 is CASTYGTGTISGNTIYF. The CDR3 DNA is TGCGCCAGCACATACGGGACAGGGACGATCTCTGGAAACACCATATATTTT.

This clonotype was detected ten times or more. The rearrangement uses TRBV4-2 and TRBJ2-7, with a weak D call TRBD1 (6 bases). V gave up 3 bases and J gave up 2 bases, with 14 bases separating them. Germline CDR1 reads LGHNA; CDR2 reads YNFKEQ. CDR3 length equals 15 residues. CDR3 DNA: TGTGCCAGCAGCCAGCTAGTGGGACAAGCCTACGAGCAGTACTTC. Its translation: CASSQLVGQAYEQYF.

This clonotype came up a few times. The chain couples TRBV6-1 to TRBJ1-5, with D tentatively TRBD1 (6 bases). Deletions cut 5 bases from V and 3 bases from J, with 14 bases between. CDR3 length: 15 amino acids. Per the germline V gene, CDR1 is MNHNS and CDR2 is SASEGT. The CDR3: CASSTGNRANQPQHF. The CDR3 coding sequence is TGTGCCAGCAGTACGGGGAACAGGGCCAATCAGCCCCAGCATTTT.

The table lists this clonotype with a few counts. The gene calls are TRBV24-1 and TRBJ1-3; 7 bases match TRBD1. This CDR3 is built from 16 residues. Germline assignment: CDR1 KGHDR and CDR2 SFDVKD. The ends lost 9 bases at V and 0 bases at J; junction bases unmatched: 10. CDR3 in DNA: TGTGCCACCGACCACAGGGGTGCGAGCTCTGGAAACACCATATATTTT. Translating it yields CATDHRGASSGNTIYF.

This clonotype occurred a few times. The chain recombines TRBV2 with TRBJ2-3; no reliable D call. The CDR3 extends over 18 amino acids. The V gene's germline CDR1 is SNHLY and CDR2 FYNNEI. Trimming removed 6 bases at V and 1 base at J, with 23 bases between. For the CDR3, the DNA is TGTGCCAGCAGCCTTTCCTCCGTCAGAACGGTGCGCACAGATACGCAGTATTTT. Translating it yields CASSLSSVRTVRTDTQYF.

This clonotype was counted a few times. This chain joins TRBV6-1 and TRBJ2-7, with 9 positions matching TRBD2. V lost 7 bases to trimming and J lost 5 bases; unmatched junction nucleotides: 12. CDR1 MNHNS and CDR2 SASEGT come from the germline V gene. The CDR3 extends over 15 amino acids. The CDR3 here is CASTLSGSHKHEQYF. The CDR3 DNA reads as TGTGCCAGCACCCTTAGCGGGAGCCATAAGCACGAGCAGTACTTC.

V is TRBV15 and J is TRBJ1-2, with D uncertain. CDR3 length: 12 amino acids. V shed 3 bases and J shed 2 bases, with 4 bases lying between them. Germline V gene lookup returns CDR1 LNHNV and CDR2 YYDKDF (reference sequence). The CDR3 region is CATSRENYGYTF. CDR3 sequence (DNA): TGTGCCACCAGCAGGGAGAACTATGGCTACACCTTC.

This rearrangement joins TRBV9 to TRBJ2-7, with D maybe TRBD2 (6 bases). The V and J ends lost 3 bases and 0 bases respectively, with 19 bases between them. The CDR3 contains 17 residues. Germline loops: CDR1 SGDLS, CDR2 YYNGEE. The CDR3 DNA is TGTGCCAGCAGCGGCGGCTTAAGCGGGCCTTACTCCTACGAGCAGTACTTC. It encodes CASSGGLSGPYSYEQYF.

The V gene is TRBV29-1, the J gene TRBJ2-3; the match to TRBD2 covers 10 bases. The germline V gene encodes CDR1 SQVTM and CDR2 ANQGSEA. The CDR3 consists of 14 residues. V lost 4 bases to trimming and J lost 3 bases; unmatched junction nucleotides: 4. The CDR3 DNA sequence: TGCAGCGTTGCTAGCGGGAGATGGACAGATACGCAGTATTTT. It encodes CSVASGRWTDTQYF.

This clonotype was counted ten times or more. The chain is built from TRBV7-8 and TRBJ1-5; D gene ambiguous. Trimming left V 5 bases short and J 1 base short, with 12 bases between. Germline CDR1 is SGHVS and CDR2 is FQNEAQ. CDR3 size: 15 residues. Here the CDR3 reads CASSSSHGSNQPQHF. In DNA, the CDR3 is TGTGCCAGCAGCAGTAGTCACGGGAGCAATCAGCCCCAGCATTTT.

The J gene is TRBJ2-2, the V gene TRBV7-3; 13 bases align to TRBD2. Germline lookup yields CDR1 SGHTA and CDR2 FQGTGA. Germline trimming cut 4 bases from V and 6 bases from J; bases unmatched to any gene: 11. This CDR3 contains 18 residues. The CDR3 DNA follows: TGTGCCAGCAGCTCCGGACTAGCGGGAGTTAATAGGGCCGGGGAGCTGTTTTTT. Amino acids: CASSSGLAGVNRAGELFF.

This clonotype was seen only a few times. V and J are TRBV6-2 or TRBV6-3 and TRBJ2-1; 10 nucleotides align to TRBD1. Trimming at V came to 5 bases and at J to 4 bases, leaving 5 bases not matched to a gene. The CDR3 totals 15 residues. Per the germline V gene, CDR1 is MNHEY and CDR2 is SVGEGT. The CDR3: CASSRQGAGYNEQFF. CDR3 bases: TGTGCCAGCAGTCGACAGGGGGCAGGTTACAATGAGCAGTTCTTC.

Concerning this clonotype itself: A much larger clone differs from this one at a single base, so this may be a read error. The chain uses TRBV27 and TRBJ2-1; a possible D gene is TRBD1 (5 bases). This CDR3 has 15 amino acids. Per the germline V gene, CDR1 is MNHEY and CDR2 is SMNVEV (reference sequence). The V gene lost 4 bases and the J gene lost 1 base, with 11 bases spanning the gap. CDR3 residues: CASSSSTESYNEQFF. The DNA of the CDR3 is TGTGCCAGCAGTTCCTCGACAGAGTCCTACAATGAGCAGTTCTTC.

This clonotype has ten or more counts. This rearrangement joins TRBV12-3 or TRBV12-4 to TRBJ2-1; D possibly corresponds to TRBD2 (6 bases). Trimming shortened V by 6 bases and J by 0 bases, and 15 bases separated the two germline ends. The length of the CDR3 is 16 residues. The CDR3 here is CASRDPGLSSYNEQFF. The CDR3 DNA reads as TGTGCCAGCAGGGACCCGGGACTGAGCTCCTACAATGAGCAGTTCTTC.

This clonotype has only a few counts. The J gene is TRBJ2-3, the V gene TRBV4-2; 8 bases map to TRBD2. V lost 0 bases to trimming and J lost 4 bases; unmatched junction nucleotides: 6. Germline V lookup: CDR1 LGHNA, CDR2 YNFKEQ. The CDR3 has 16 residues. The CDR3 coding sequence is TGTGCCAGCAGCCAAGACCCGGGAGGGCCGGCAGATACGCAGTATTTT. This gives the protein CASSQDPGGPADTQYF.

Only a few counts were recorded for this clonotype. The CDR3 coding sequence is TGTGCCAGCAACAACAGGGGGCTGGTTGGCTACACCTTC. Translating gives CASNNRGLVGYTF. The chain combines TRBV28 with TRBJ1-2; 9 nucleotides agree with TRBD1. Germline CDR1 MDHEN, CDR2 SYDVKM. CDR3 length: 13 amino acids. The V segment lost 7 bases and the J segment 7 bases; nucleotides outside the gene matches: 7.

This clonotype was observed a few times. This chain uses TRBV7-9 with TRBJ1-2; D is unresolved. V was trimmed by 1 base and J by 8 bases, leaving 8 bases between them. The germline V gene encodes CDR1 SEHNR and CDR2 FQNEAQ (reference sequence). CDR3 length: 12 amino acids. CDR3 nucleotide sequence: TGTGCCAGCAGCTTAGGGGCCAGGGGCTACACCTTC. Amino acid sequence: CASSLGARGYTF.

The chain links TRBV28 to TRBJ2-1; 10 nucleotides agree with TRBD2. Germline CDR1 reads MDHEN; CDR2 reads SYDVKM. Trimming at V came to 10 bases and at J to 7 bases, leaving 10 bases not matched to a gene. CDR3 length: 14 residues. The CDR3 here is CATVTSGVDNEQFF. The CDR3 nucleotides read TGTGCCACCGTAACTAGCGGGGTAGATAATGAGCAGTTCTTC.

The rearrangement uses TRBV20-1 and TRBJ2-7; 9 bases line up with TRBD1. Germline trimming cut 0 bases from V and 4 bases from J; bases unmatched to any gene: 4. There are 14 residues in the CDR3. Per germline, CDR1 DFQATT and CDR2 SNEGSKA (reference sequence). The CDR3 protein is CSARDRDRDYEQYF. CDR3 nucleotides: TGCAGTGCTAGAGACCGGGACAGGGATTACGAGCAGTACTTC.

This chain connects TRBV6-6 to TRBJ1-4; D is ambiguous. The CDR3 is made up of 13 amino acids. Trimming took off 4 bases at V and 4 bases at J, with 7 bases between the two ends. CDR1 and CDR2 (germline): MNHNY, SVGAGI (reference sequence). The CDR3 sequence is CASSFQLNEKLFF. The CDR3 DNA reads as TGTGCCAGCAGTTTTCAGCTTAATGAAAAACTGTTTTTT.

The chain combines TRBV6-4 with TRBJ2-4, with TRBD2 identical over 11 bases. This CDR3 has 20 amino acids. V was clipped by 0 bases and J by 0 bases; unmatched bases: 10. Germline CDR1 and CDR2: MRHNA and SNTAGT. In nucleotides, the CDR3 is TGTGCCAGCAGTGACTCCATAGCGGGGGGGCAACTCCTAGCCAAAAACATTCAGTACTTC. As protein: CASSDSIAGGQLLAKNIQYF.

This clonotype was found a few times. The chain uses TRBV7-9 and TRBJ1-6; the match to TRBD1 covers 8 bases. CDR3 length equals 15 residues. The V segment lost 3 bases and the J segment 6 bases; nucleotides outside the gene matches: 4. Germline assignment: CDR1 SEHNR and CDR2 FQNEAQ (reference sequence). In DNA, the CDR3 is TGTGCCAGCAGCTTGGCAGGGGGCTCTAATTCACCCCTCCACTTT. Translation: CASSLAGGSNSPLHF.

This chain links TRBV25-1 with TRBJ2-7; D not resolved. Trimming removed 7 bases at V and 3 bases at J, with 10 bases between. Germline CDR1 reads MGHDK; CDR2 reads SYGVNS. This CDR3 spans 12 amino acids. The CDR3 reads CASKGVFYEQYF. The DNA of the CDR3 is TGTGCCAGCAAGGGCGTGTTCTACGAGCAGTACTTC.

In its sample, this clonotype was seen a few times. J is TRBJ2-3 and V is TRBV20-1; 12 nucleotides agree with TRBD2. This CDR3 has 15 residues. The germline V gene has CDR1 DFQATT and CDR2 SNEGSKA (reference sequence). V lost 6 bases and J lost 2; bases outside the gene matches: 6. The CDR3 region has the DNA TGCAGTGCCAGGGGACTAGCGGGTAACACAGATACGCAGTATTTT. It translates to CSARGLAGNTDTQYF.

The chain has TRBV13 and TRBJ1-5; D is unresolved. Germline assignment: CDR1 PRHDT and CDR2 FYEKMQ (reference sequence). The CDR3 loop spans 13 amino acids. Trimming stripped 5 bases from V and 5 bases from J, with 10 bases between. Here the CDR3 reads CASSPGRDQPQHF. The CDR3 nucleotides read TGTGCCAGCAGCCCCGGGAGGGATCAGCCCCAGCATTTT.

This chain connects TRBV9 to TRBJ2-1; TRBD1 is a possible D gene (6 bases). The CDR3 spans 14 residues. Germline V lookup: CDR1 SGDLS, CDR2 YYNGEE. Trimming removed 4 bases at V and 6 bases at J, with 14 bases between. This chain's CDR3 is CASSPRDTVNEQFF. The DNA of the CDR3 is TGTGCCAGCAGCCCCCGGGACACCGTCAATGAGCAGTTCTTC.

This clonotype was recorded a few times. The chain recombines TRBV28 with TRBJ2-1; the D gene is possibly TRBD1 (7 bases). Germline V gives CDR1 MDHEN, CDR2 SYDVKM. The CDR3 has 17 residues. Trimming took 5 bases from V and 3 from J, leaving 20 bases between them. CDR3 residues: CASSELLNRGGYNEQFF. In nucleotides, the CDR3 is TGTGCCAGCAGTGAGCTGCTGAACAGGGGAGGCTACAATGAGCAGTTCTTC.